The rows below give T cell receptor beta chains drawn from one sample of a study of CD8 T cells in ankylosing spondylitis. TCRdb re-called the 5' RACE reads through MiXCR, storing one row per CDR3 protein. Seen here are some 120,000 distinct CDR3 sequences, roughly an eighth observed once, and the top ten hold 3%. The specimen sequenced was blood, either unsorted or a sorted T cell fraction (not recorded which). The receptors shown here come from a female donor with ankylosing spondylitis or in good health (not recorded which). The CDR3 runs from the conserved cysteine through the conserved F or W. The D gene is left open where the match is weak. Part of the rows lack a size; the others show once, few, many or a class for expanded clones.

d_call	v_call	clone_size	j_call	cdr3_nt	cdr3_aa
TRBD2	TRBV12-3/TRBV12-4	-	TRBJ2-1	TGTGCCAGCAGTTTCGGGACTAGCGGGCGGTCCTACAATGAGCAGTTCTTC	CASSFGTSGRSYNEQFF
-	TRBV5-1	many	TRBJ2-4	TGCGCCAGCAGCTTGGGCCCAGGCGGAAACATTCAGTACTTC	CASSLGPGGNIQYF
-	TRBV5-1	many	TRBJ2-7	TGCGCCAGCAGCTTGCTGACAGGAAGCTCCTACGAGCAGTACTTC	CASSLLTGSSYEQYF
TRBD1	TRBV5-1	-	TRBJ1-4	TGCGCCAGCAGCTTGGCAGGGGGTTCCAATGAAAAACTGTTTTTT	CASSLAGGSNEKLFF
TRBD2	TRBV7-2	few	TRBJ2-3	TGTGCCAGCAGCTTAGCAAGACTAGCGGGGGGTTCCTCAGGCTTAGATACGCAGTATTTT	CASSLARLAGGSSGLDTQYF
TRBD1	TRBV11-1	-	TRBJ1-1	TGTGCCAGCAGCAAAGAGAGACAGGGGCCCCTGTCGAACACTGAAGCTTTCTTT	CASSKERQGPLSNTEAFF
TRBD2	TRBV29-1	many	TRBJ2-3	TGCAGCGCAGGGGGGACTAGCGGTCCAGATACGCAGTATTTT	CSAGGTSGPDTQYF
-	TRBV24-1	few	TRBJ1-5	TGTGCCACCAGTGATTTTGACAGAGATCAGCCCCAGCATTTT	CATSDFDRDQPQHF
TRBD2	TRBV11-1	-	TRBJ2-1	TGTGCCAGCAGCCCACACCAAACTGGACTAGCGGGAGCAAATTGGTCTGAGCAGTTCTTC	CASSPHQTGLAGANWSEQFF
-	TRBV10-2	many	TRBJ2-5	TGCGCCAGCAGTCCGGGACTTACCTCCGGTGAGACCCAGTACTTC	CASSPGLTSGETQYF
-	TRBV7-2	many	TRBJ2-2	TGTGCCAGCAGCTTTTTACAGGCCACCGGGGAGCTGTTTTTT	CASSFLQATGELFF
-	TRBV5-5	few	TRBJ1-2	TGTGCCAGCAGCTCGGGGGGGGGACCCTTCTATGGCTACACCTTC	CASSSGGGPFYGYTF
-	TRBV12-3/TRBV12-4	many	TRBJ1-6	TGTGCCAGCAGGGGTACAACAGGTGGTAATTCACCCCTCCACTTT	CASRGTTGGNSPLHF
-	TRBV10-1	few	TRBJ2-2	TGCGCCAGCAGTGCTGGGAGAGGCACCGGGGAGCTGTTTTTT	CASSAGRGTGELFF
-	TRBV20-1	once	TRBJ2-3	TGCAGTGCGGAGGTTCCCCCGCCGGATACGCAGTATTTT	CSAEVPPPDTQYF
-	TRBV30	-	TRBJ1-2	TGTGCCTGGAATCGGGGCAGGGGAAACTTTAACTATGGCTACACCTTC	CAWNRGRGNFNYGYTF
TRBD1	TRBV20-1	many	TRBJ1-2	TGCAGTGCTTCCGGGACAGGGGGCTCTGGCTACACCTTC	CSASGTGGSGYTF
-	TRBV5-1	-	TRBJ1-1	TGCGCCAGCAGCTCAGGGGTAGGAACTGAAGCTTTCTTT	CASSSGVGTEAFF
-	TRBV6-1	many	TRBJ2-5	TGTGCCAGCAGGGGAGTTACGCCCCAAGAGACCCAGTACTTC	CASRGVTPQETQYF
-	TRBV7-9	many	TRBJ2-3	TGTGCCAGCAGCTTTACCCGGGGCGGCACAGATACGCAGTATTTT	CASSFTRGGTDTQYF
TRBD1	TRBV29-1	-	TRBJ2-1	TGCAGCGTTTTAGGGACAGGGGGGGTAGCGGGGATTGCGAGCTCCTACAATGAGCAGTTCTTC	CSVLGTGGVAGIASSYNEQFF
TRBD2	TRBV20-1	-	TRBJ2-4	TGCAGTGCTAGTTGGGGGGGAGCGGCCAAAAACAGTCAGTACTTC	CSASWGGAAKNSQYF
-	TRBV12-3/TRBV12-4	many	TRBJ1-5	TGTGCCAGCAGCCACGACTTGACCCAGCATTTT	CASSHDLTQHF
-	TRBV7-2	many	TRBJ2-2	TGTGCCAGCAGCTTATTGGGACCCGGGGAGCTGTTTTTT	CASSLLGPGELFF
-	TRBV12-3/TRBV12-4	-	TRBJ1-5	TGTGCCAGCAGTTTAAGTGAGAATCAGCCCCAGCATTTT	CASSLSENQPQHF
-	TRBV12-3/TRBV12-4	few	TRBJ2-3	TGTGCCAGCACCAGAACCGTGACAACGGGAGCGGGAGATACGCAGTATTTT	CASTRTVTTGAGDTQYF
-	TRBV10-2	few	TRBJ2-7	TGCGCCAGCAGTAGGTCCATCTCCTACGAGCAGTACTTC	CASSRSISYEQYF